This entry lists 10 T cell receptor gamma chains sequenced from one sample in a study of gamma delta lymphoproliferative disorders and STAT genes. TCRdb redid clone calling on the multiplex PCR reads using CATT. The profile shows fewer than 3,500 gamma-chain clones, 6.5% to 10% of them singletons. The receptor sequences were amplified from genomic DNA of peripheral blood mononuclear cells. What was sequenced was blood. These receptors originate from a human donor in good health.

By share, this clone ranks as medium-sized. J is TRGJ1 or TRGJ2 and V is TRGV4. Matching the DNA to germline supplied the J gene, which TCRdb does not give. CDR1 is EGSTGY and CDR2 is YDSYTSSV in the germline V gene. Germline trimming cut 5 bases from V and 3 bases from J; bases unmatched to any gene: 7. CDR3 length: 13 residues. The DNA of the CDR3 is TGTGCCACCTGGGTATATATTTATTATAAGAAACTCTTT. Its translation: CATWVYIYYKKLF.

By share of the sample, this clone is medium-sized. This CDR3 reads CALWEVKDDLWEKLF. Here the CDR3 DNA reads TGTGCCTTGTGGGAGGTGAAGGACGATCTGTGGGAGAAACTCTTT. The chain uses TRGV9 and TRGJ1 or TRGJ2. The J gene is not listed in TCRdb, so it was assigned here from a DNA match to germline. The length of the CDR3 is 15 residues. Germline V gene sequence: CDR1 GITISATS, CDR2 ISYDGTV (reference sequence). Unmatched junction bases numbered 16, after V lost 0 bases and J lost 11 bases.

This clone was counted between two and nine times. This chain joins TRGV10 and TRGJP1. TCRdb records no J gene; here it was assigned by comparing the DNA to germline. TRGV10 carries the ORF label, with uncertain function. The CDR3 runs 12 residues. Unmatched junction bases numbered 13, after V lost 12 bases and J lost 11 bases. The CDR3 loop is CAAPKVGWFKIF. Written as DNA, the CDR3 is TGTGCTGCACCGAAAGTAGGCTGGTTCAAGATATTT.

This clone is termed medium-sized. This sequence joins TRGV2 and TRGJ1 or TRGJ2. The J gene is absent in TCRdb and was assigned here via DNA matching to germline. This CDR3 has 13 amino acids. Germline CDR1 is EGSNGY and CDR2 is YDSYNSKV. The J segment lost 6 bases and the V segment lost 4 bases, leaving 9 bases of the junction unmatched. For the CDR3, the DNA is TGTGCCACCTGGGAAGGGGTCGGTTATAAGAAACTCTTT. Residues: CATWEGVGYKKLF.

The sample holds many counts of this clone. The V call is TRGV8, the J call TRGJ1 or TRGJ2. The J gene is absent in TCRdb and was assigned here via DNA matching to germline. V was pared by 9 bases and J by 6 bases, with 8 bases of the junction left unmatched. Germline V lookup: CDR1 VENAVY, CDR2 YDSYNSRV. CDR3 length equals 11 residues. DNA for the CDR3: TGTGCCACCCAAGGTTGTTATAAGAAACTCTTT. This sequence encodes CATQGCYKKLF.

This clone was observed at least ten times. This chain uses TRGV9 with TRGJ1 or TRGJ2. Here the J gene was assigned by germline matching of the DNA, as TCRdb has none. Germline values: CDR1 GITISATS, CDR2 ISYDGTV (reference sequence). With V trimmed by 0 bases and J by 3 bases, 2 bases remained unmatched. The CDR3 contains 13 residues. The CDR3 reads CALWEVTYYKKLF. CDR3 coding DNA: TGTGCCTTGTGGGAGGTGACTTATTATAAGAAACTCTTT.

About this clone: TCRdb shows a much larger clone's protein in place of this DNA's translation, and the two differ at residue 6, likely through a read error; the protein shown is translated from the DNA. The V gene is TRGV10, the J gene TRGJ1 or TRGJ2. Assignment of the J gene here rests on matching the DNA to germline, because TCRdb gives none. TRGV10 belongs to the ORF category, with a function that is uncertain. This CDR3 has 9 amino acids. The V gene end was trimmed by 8 bases and the J gene end by 12 bases; junction bases not matched to a gene: 5. The DNA of the CDR3 is TGTGCTGCGTGGGATGTGAAACTCTTT. It is translated as CAAWDVKLF.

This clone has just a few counts. V and J are TRGV8 and TRGJ1 or TRGJ2. TCRdb supplies no J gene; here it was assigned by aligning the nucleotide sequence to germline. The CDR3 sequence is 10 residues long. Germline V gene data show CDR1 as VENAVY and CDR2 as YDSYNSRV. With V trimmed by 6 bases and J by 7 bases, 3 bases remained unmatched. In DNA, the CDR3 is TGTGCCACCTGGCGATATAAGAAACTCTTT. This codes for CATWRYKKLF.

This clone is classed as medium-sized (0.01 to 0.1%). In DNA form, the CDR3 reads TGTGCCACCTGGGGAAAACTCTATAAGAAACTCTTT. It encodes CATWGKLYKKLF. The chain joins TRGV8 to TRGJ1 or TRGJ2. Assignment of the J gene here rests on matching the DNA to germline, because TCRdb gives none. The germline CDR1 and CDR2 sequences are VENAVY and YDSYNSRV. This CDR3 has 12 amino acids. V lost 5 bases, J lost 7 bases, and 8 bases stayed unmatched.

Of note for this clone: The germline gene is not matched at one end of the junction; a read error may be the cause. The chain combines TRGV10 with TRGJP1. Assignment of the J gene here rests on matching the DNA to germline, because TCRdb gives none. TRGV10 carries the ORF label, with uncertain function. CDR3 length: 12 residues. The chain's CDR3 is CAGPITGWFKIF. For the CDR3, the DNA is TGCGCGGGACCCATCACTGGTTGGTTCAAGATATTT.